Reported below is one T cell receptor (beta chain). The data were taken from a study of T cell responses to AZD1222 COVID-19 vaccine. Generated by immunoSEQ multiplex PCR, the TCRdb table keeps only in-frame clones and is missing some. The table includes over 120,000 clones, approximately 86% detected once. V lost 6 bases, J lost 3 bases, and 7 bases stayed unmatched. Germline V gene sequence: CDR1 MNHNS, CDR2 SASEGT. The CDR3 has 15 amino acids. V is TRBV6-1 and J is TRBJ2-2; 7 nucleotides line up with TRBD1. The specimen was peripheral blood, collected 28 days after the second dose of the MenACWY control vaccine. This sequence originates from an adult who received the MenACWY meningococcal vaccine as a control. The CDR3 here is CASRTGTVYTGELFF. In DNA, the CDR3 is TGTGCCAGCAGGACCGGGACAGTCTACACCGGGGAGCTGTTTTTT.